This record covers a single T cell receptor (beta chain). The data originate from a study of blood T cell repertoires in COVID-19. Overall study: COVID-19 samples, acute and convalescent, were from the United States, Italy and Spain. From T cells, B-cell-depleted T cells, or PBMCs came the material, which was cDNA or gDNA.

Under the authors' procedure: Amplified reference gene primers provided the basis for estimating nucleated cell counts. Sequencing used immunoSEQ multiplex PCR; TCRdb keeps in-frame clones, though not all of them. For V, J and clone size, that table is used; D and trimming come from the DNA. The profile shows about 150,000 clones, about 86% of them singletons. After removal of 4 bases from V and 5 bases from J, the junction contained 8 bases not matched to a gene. CDR1 is LGHDT and CDR2 is YNNKEL in the germline V gene (reference sequence). The CDR3 covers 16 residues. This clonotype originated in a woman in her 70s who had recovered from COVID-19. The source material was peripheral blood. This rearrangement joins TRBV3-1 (or the pseudogene TRBV3-2) to TRBJ2-3; 11 bases are a match to TRBD2. CDR3 nucleotides: TGTGCCAGCAGCCTAGCGGGGGGGCCAGTGGGAGATACGCAGTATTTT. Protein: CASSLAGGPVGDTQYF.